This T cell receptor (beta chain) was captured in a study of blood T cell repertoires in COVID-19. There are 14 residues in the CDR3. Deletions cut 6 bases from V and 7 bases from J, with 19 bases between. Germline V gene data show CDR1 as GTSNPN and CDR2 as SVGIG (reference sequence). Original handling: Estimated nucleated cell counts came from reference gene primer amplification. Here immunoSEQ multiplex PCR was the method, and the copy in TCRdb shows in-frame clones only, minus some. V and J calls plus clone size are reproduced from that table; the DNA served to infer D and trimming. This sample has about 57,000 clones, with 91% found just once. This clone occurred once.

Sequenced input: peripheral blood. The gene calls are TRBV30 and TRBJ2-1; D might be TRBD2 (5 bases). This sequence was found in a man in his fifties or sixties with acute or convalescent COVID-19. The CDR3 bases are TGTGCCTGTACATCCCCTAGCAGCTATAATGAGCAGTTCTTC. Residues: CACTSPSSYNEQFF. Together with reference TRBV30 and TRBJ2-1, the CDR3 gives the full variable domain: SQTIHQWPATLVQPVGSPLSLECTVEGTSNPNLYWYRQAAGRGLQLLFYSVGIGQISSEVPQNLSASRPQDRQFILSSKKLLLSDSGFYLCACTSPSSYNEQFFGPGTRLTVL.